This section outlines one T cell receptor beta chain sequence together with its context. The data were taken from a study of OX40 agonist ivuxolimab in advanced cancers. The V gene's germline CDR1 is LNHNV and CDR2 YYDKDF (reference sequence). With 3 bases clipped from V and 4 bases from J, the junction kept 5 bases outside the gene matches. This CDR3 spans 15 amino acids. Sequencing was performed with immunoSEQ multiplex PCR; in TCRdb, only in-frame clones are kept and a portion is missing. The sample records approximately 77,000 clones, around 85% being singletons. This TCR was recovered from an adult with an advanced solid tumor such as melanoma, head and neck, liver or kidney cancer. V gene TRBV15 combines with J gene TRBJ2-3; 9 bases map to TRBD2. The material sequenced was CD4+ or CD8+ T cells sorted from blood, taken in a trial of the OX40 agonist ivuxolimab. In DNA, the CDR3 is TGTGCCACCAGCAGCCTAGCGGGACCCCCAGATACGCAGTATTTT. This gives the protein CATSSLAGPPDTQYF.